This TCR beta chain appears in the sequencing data of a study of T-cell reconstitution after alpha-beta-depleted transplantation in children. Points from the study as a whole: By one year post-transplant, T-cell counts and diversity largely arose from T cells that were newly produced. Where some patients showed high TCRbeta diversity at day 60, it came from recipient T cells and thymic progenitors that had survived. Expanded graft clones, several hundred of them, were reportedly the source of alpha-beta T cells about two months after transplant.

For TCRbeta, the library was prepared with unique molecular identifiers. TCRdb re-called the PCR reads with MiXCR, one entry per CDR3 protein. The sample yields 330,000 or so distinct CDR3 sequences, around 10% seen once. The CDR3 extends over 17 amino acids. Germline CDR1 WSHSY, CDR2 SAAADI. Between the trimmed V and J ends, which lost 0 bases and 8 bases, there was a span of 20 bases. As to this clonotype: What it recognizes is unknown.

The V gene is TRBV10-2, the J gene TRBJ2-1; maybe TRBD2 (6 bases). Sequenced here: PBMCs, sampled before TCRalphabeta/CD19-depleted stem cell transplant. The TCR was taken from a boy less than two years old with acute myeloid leukemia, due to receive a stem cell transplant. Written as DNA, the CDR3 is TGCGCCAGCAGTGAGTCAACAAGGGCTAGCGATTGGGATGAGCAGTTCTTC. Translation: CASSESTRASDWDEQFF.